The entry below describes one T cell receptor (beta chain). Its antigen is not known. This sample was taken from a study of cytomegalovirus exposure and HLA in healthy donors. Broader study findings: As was reported, the classifier diagnosed cytomegalovirus status with high specificity and sensitivity. Another analysis was done later, and it associated roughly 15,000 TCR beta sequences with HLA alleles at 0.05 false discovery rate. The HLA-A and HLA-B alleles of most subjects were reportedly predicted accurately from TCR beta sequences.

Though nominally healthy at sampling, donors likely had unrecorded immune exposures. The PCR made use of 60 Vbeta and 13 Jbeta primers. Profiled with immunoSEQ multiplex PCR; TCRdb holds only in-frame clones, not every one. This sample yields about 81,000 clones, of which 77% are seen a single time; approximately 3% belongs to the top ten. Sequenced input: PBMCs. This clonotype was sampled from a man aged 50 to 59 in good health and CMV-seropositive.

The CDR3 region has the DNA TGTGCCAGCAGTGAGACAGAATCCTACGAGCAGTACTTC. Protein sequence: CASSETESYEQYF. The chain has TRBV27 and TRBJ2-7, with TRBD1 as a possible D gene (5 bases). This CDR3 region has 13 residues. V lost 5 bases, J lost 1 base, and 9 bases lay in between. CDR1 and CDR2 (germline): MNHEY, SMNVEV (reference sequence).